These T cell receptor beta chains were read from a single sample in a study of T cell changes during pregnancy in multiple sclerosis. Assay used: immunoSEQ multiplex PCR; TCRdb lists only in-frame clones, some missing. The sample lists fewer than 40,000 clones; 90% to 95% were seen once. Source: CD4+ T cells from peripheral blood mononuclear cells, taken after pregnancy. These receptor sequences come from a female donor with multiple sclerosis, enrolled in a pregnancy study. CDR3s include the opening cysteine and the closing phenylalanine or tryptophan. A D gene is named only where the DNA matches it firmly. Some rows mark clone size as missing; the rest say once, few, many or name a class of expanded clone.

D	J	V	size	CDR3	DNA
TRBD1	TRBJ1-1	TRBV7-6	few	CASSLSDRGSEAFF	TGTGCCAGCAGCTTATCGGACAGGGGAAGCGAAGCTTTCTTT
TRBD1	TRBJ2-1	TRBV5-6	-	CASSLEGTGHYNEQFF	TGTGCCAGCAGCTTGGAAGGGACAGGGCATTACAATGAGCAGTTCTTC
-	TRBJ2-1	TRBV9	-	CASSGRGLNEQFF	TGTGCCAGCAGCGGGCGGGGTCTCAATGAGCAGTTCTTC
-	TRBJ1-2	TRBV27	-	CASSLSTNPTPRGYTF	TGTGCCAGCAGTTTATCGACTAACCCTACCCCGCGGGGCTACACCTTC
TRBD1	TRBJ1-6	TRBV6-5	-	CASRKGQGGSPLHF	TGTGCCAGCAGAAAGGGACAGGGGGGTTCACCCCTCCACTTT
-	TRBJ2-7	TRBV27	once	CASSPRSGYSYEQYF	TGTGCCAGCAGTCCACGTTCGGGTTACTCCTACGAGCAGTACTTC
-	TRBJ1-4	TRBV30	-	CAWRRSAASEKLFF	TGTGCCTGGAGAAGGTCGGCGGCTAGTGAAAAACTGTTTTTT
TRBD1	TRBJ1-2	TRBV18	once	CASSPSTGVDYGYTF	TGTGCCAGCTCACCATCTACAGGGGTCGACTATGGCTACACCTTC
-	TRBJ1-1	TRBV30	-	CAWIWRRGTEAFF	TGTGCCTGGATCTGGCGAAGGGGCACTGAAGCTTTCTTT
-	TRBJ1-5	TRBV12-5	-	CASGLVDFQTWPQHF	TGTGCTAGTGGTTTGGTAGATTTCCAGACATGGCCCCAGCATTTT
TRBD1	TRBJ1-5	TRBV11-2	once	CASSDPGGAGNQPQHF	TGTGCCAGCAGCGATCCAGGGGGCGCGGGCAATCAGCCCCAGCATTTT
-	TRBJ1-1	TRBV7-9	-	CASSLRRDEAFF	TGTGCCAGCAGCTTGAGGAGGGATGAAGCTTTCTTT
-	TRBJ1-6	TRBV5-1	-	CASSLVQNSPLHF	TGCGCCAGCAGCTTGGTACAGAATTCACCCCTCCACTTT
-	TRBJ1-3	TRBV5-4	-	CASSREREAGNTIYF	TGTGCCAGCAGCCGGGAACGGGAGGCAGGAAACACCATATATTTT
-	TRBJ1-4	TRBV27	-	CASSSRHGEKLFF	TGTGCCAGCAGTTCCAGGCACGGTGAAAAACTGTTTTTT
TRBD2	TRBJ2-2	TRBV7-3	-	CASSLSGGGASTGELFF	TGTGCCAGCAGCTTATCTGGCGGGGGGGCCAGTACCGGGGAGCTGTTTTTT
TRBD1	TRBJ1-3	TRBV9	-	CASSVEGTGRPSGNTIYF	TGTGCCAGCAGCGTAGAGGGGACAGGCCGACCCTCTGGAAACACCATATATTTT
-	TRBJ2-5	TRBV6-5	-	CASSSRGMETQYF	TGTGCCAGCAGTTCAAGAGGGATGGAGACCCAGTACTTC
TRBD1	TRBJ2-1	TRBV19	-	CASTLNWGTGVNEQFF	TGTGCCAGTACCCTAAACTGGGGGACAGGGGTCAATGAGCAGTTCTTC
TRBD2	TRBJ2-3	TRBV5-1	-	CASSPLLSSGGNDTQYF	TGCGCCAGCAGCCCGCTGTTGAGTAGCGGGGGAAACGATACGCAGTATTTT
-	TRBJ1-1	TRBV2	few	CASRREAEAFF	TGTGCCAGCAGAAGAGAGGCTGAAGCTTTCTTT
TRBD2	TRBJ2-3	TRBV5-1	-	CASSSRGAGVTDTQYF	TGCGCCAGCAGCTCGCGGGGGGCCGGAGTGACAGATACGCAGTATTTT
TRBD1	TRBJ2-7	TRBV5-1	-	CASTTGTGIYEQYF	TGCGCCAGTACGACCGGGACAGGGATATACGAGCAGTACTTC
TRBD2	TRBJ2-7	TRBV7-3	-	CASSLSGGMSYEQYF	TGTGCCAGCAGCTTAAGCGGGGGTATGTCCTACGAGCAGTACTTC